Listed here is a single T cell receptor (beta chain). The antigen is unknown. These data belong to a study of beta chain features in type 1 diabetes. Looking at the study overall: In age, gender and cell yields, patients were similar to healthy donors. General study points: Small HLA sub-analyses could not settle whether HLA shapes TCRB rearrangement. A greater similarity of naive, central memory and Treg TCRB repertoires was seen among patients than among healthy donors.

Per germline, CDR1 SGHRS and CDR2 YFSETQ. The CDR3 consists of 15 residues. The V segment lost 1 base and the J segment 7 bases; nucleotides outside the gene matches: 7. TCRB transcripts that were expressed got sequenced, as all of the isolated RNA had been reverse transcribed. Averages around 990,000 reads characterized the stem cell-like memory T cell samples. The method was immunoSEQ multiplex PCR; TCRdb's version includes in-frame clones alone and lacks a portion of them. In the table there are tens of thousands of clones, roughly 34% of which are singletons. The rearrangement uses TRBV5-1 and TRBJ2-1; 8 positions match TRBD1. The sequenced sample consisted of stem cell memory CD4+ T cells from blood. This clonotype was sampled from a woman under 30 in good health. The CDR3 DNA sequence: TGCGCCAGCAGCTTGCAAGGACAGGGTAGGAATGAGCAGTTCTTC. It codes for CASSLQGQGRNEQFF.